The clone carrying this T cell receptor beta chain was recorded a few times. Its antigen is undetermined. This CDR3 contains 14 residues. The V gene's germline CDR1 is MNHNY and CDR2 SVGAGI (reference sequence). V was pared by 2 bases and J by 7 bases, with 14 bases between. This sample stems from a study of blood T cells in healthy people across ages. Study results and limitations: As age increased, TCR beta diversity per million T cells fell in a roughly linear fashion.

Alongside a J-beta primer mix, a sample-barcoded 5' primer served in a second PCR lasting about 7 to 12 cycles. TCRdb re-derived calls from the 5' RACE reads in MiXCR, one entry per CDR3 protein. The data contain some 560,000 distinct CDR3 sequences, approximately 26% of them seen just once; the ten biggest clones take up approximately 3.6%. The data were also submitted as part of a second study, on T cells of mothers and their children. That source reports: Samples came from three healthy Caucasian mothers and their six children.

Sequenced: blood. V gene TRBV6-6 combines with J gene TRBJ2-5; D gene unclear. This clonotype originated in a boy younger than 10 in good health. CDR3 coding DNA: TGTGCCAGCAGTTACACAAGGACGTCCTGGACCCAGTACTTC. Translation gives CASSYTRTSWTQYF.